The 25 T cell receptor beta chains below all came from one sample that was sequenced in a study of shared clonotypes between healthy human individuals. Clones were read by immunoSEQ multiplex PCR, and TCRdb kept only the in-frame ones, dropping some. Here the sample spans about 870,000 clones, around 93% being singletons. Naive-designated CD8 cells lacked CD45RO, were positively enriched for CCR7, and omitted terminally differentiated effector memory CD45RA+ cells. Sequencing was carried out using naive CD8+ T cells sorted from blood. Receptors were obtained from a man aged 25-45 years in good health.

The chain has TRBV2 and TRBJ2-3; D is perhaps TRBD1 or TRBD2 (6 bases each). The CDR3 contains 16 residues. Looked up from germline, CDR1 is SNHLY and CDR2 is FYNNEI. V lost 6 bases and J 3 bases, leaving 19 bases between the germline ends. CDR3 sequence: CASSALMGGATDTQYF. In nucleotides, the CDR3 is TGTGCCAGCAGCGCCCTGATGGGGGGCGCAACAGATACGCAGTATTTT.

The chain couples TRBV9 to TRBJ1-6; 9 positions agree with TRBD1. This CDR3 contains 15 residues. J was trimmed by 10 bases and V by 3 bases; bases with no gene match: 8. Germline V gene sequence: CDR1 SGDLS, CDR2 YYNGEE. CDR3 nucleotides: TGTGCCAGCAGCGAGGGGGGACAGGGTCAATCACCCCTCCACTTT. Protein: CASSEGGQGQSPLHF. Complete variable domain (other parts from reference TRBV9 and TRBJ1-6): DSGVTQTPKHLITATGQRVTLRCSPRSGDLSVYWYQQSLDQGLQFLIQYYNGEERAKGNILERFSAQQFPDLHSELNLSSLELGDSALYFCASSEGGQGQSPLHFGNGTRLTVT.

V gene TRBV19 combines with J gene TRBJ2-5, with a weak D call TRBD2 (5 bases). From germline, CDR1 is LNHDA and CDR2 SQIVND (reference sequence). The CDR3 sequence is 13 residues long. The germline V and J ends were trimmed by 4 bases and 1 base, with 7 bases remaining between them. CDR3 residues: CASSSGLQETQYF. For the CDR3, the DNA is TGTGCCAGTAGTAGCGGGCTCCAAGAGACCCAGTACTTC.

The chain recombines TRBV7-9 with TRBJ2-1, with no clear D. CDR1 and CDR2 from the germline V gene are SEHNR and FQNEAQ (reference sequence). This CDR3 has 10 residues. V lost 5 bases and J 9 bases, leaving 5 bases between the germline ends. The CDR3 reads CASSAAEQFF. The CDR3 coding sequence is TGTGCCAGCAGCGCGGCTGAGCAGTTCTTC.

This clone has a handful of counts. The identical CDR3 is also encoded by other nucleotide sequences in the sample. CDR3 loop: CASSEAYEQYF. The CDR3 region has the DNA TGTGCCAGCAGTGAAGCGTACGAGCAGTACTTC. The chain employs TRBV2 and TRBJ2-7, with D unclear. The V and J ends lost 0 bases and 4 bases respectively, with 1 base between them. CDR3 length: 11 residues. Germline V gene data show CDR1 as SNHLY and CDR2 as FYNNEI.

The chain is built from TRBV6-1 and TRBJ1-5; 8 bases are shared with TRBD1. The CDR3 loop spans 13 amino acids. Germline CDR1 MNHNS, CDR2 SASEGT. V was clipped by 5 bases and J by 7 bases; unmatched bases: 4. CDR3 coding DNA: TGTGCCAGCAGTAAGACAGGGGCGCAGCCCCAGCATTTT. This encodes CASSKTGAQPQHF.

In DNA form, the CDR3 reads TGTGCCAGCAGGAAAGACACTTTTCTCCAAAATGAGCAGTTCTTC. Its translation is CASRKDTFLQNEQFF. The chain links TRBV7-2 to TRBJ2-1; no clear D gene. CDR3 size: 15 residues. The germline V gene encodes CDR1 SGHTA and CDR2 FQGNSA. Between the trimmed V and J ends, which lost 6 bases and 7 bases, there was a span of 19 bases.

The sample holds one count of this clone. The V and J genes are TRBV11-2 and TRBJ2-2; 9 bases line up with TRBD2. Germline V CDR1 and CDR2: SGHAT, FQNNGV. The CDR3 is 15 amino acids. After removal of 6 bases from V and 10 bases from J, the junction contained 12 bases not matched to a gene. In nucleotides, the CDR3 is TGTGCCAGCAGTCCCGGGACTAGCTGGGATCAGGAGCTGTTTTTT. Amino acid sequence: CASSPGTSWDQELFF.

This chain uses TRBV10-3 with TRBJ2-7; TRBD2 matches at 11 bases. Germline CDR1 reads ENHRY; CDR2 reads SYGVKD. This CDR3 region has 14 residues. V trimming: 7 bases; J trimming: 4 bases; junction bases outside the gene matches: 6. CDR3 DNA: TGTGCCATCACCTCCGGGACTAGCGGATACGAGCAGTACTTC. Residues: CAITSGTSGYEQYF.

This chain joins TRBV9 and TRBJ2-1, with D unclear. This CDR3 comprises 15 residues. V lost 4 bases and J lost 6, with 17 bases in between. Germline-derived CDR1 and CDR2 are SGDLS and YYNGEE. The CDR3 sequence is CASSPYPETPNEQFF. The CDR3 nucleotides read TGTGCCAGCAGCCCTTACCCCGAGACGCCCAATGAGCAGTTCTTC.

The chain has TRBV7-3 and TRBJ2-2; D uncertain. The germline gives CDR1 SGHTA, CDR2 FQGTGA. This CDR3 spans 13 amino acids. Trimming left V 1 base short and J 6 bases short, with 6 bases between. CDR3: CASSLMGAGELFF. For the CDR3, the DNA is TGTGCCAGCAGCTTAATGGGTGCCGGGGAGCTGTTTTTT. Drawing the rest from reference TRBV7-3 and TRBJ2-2, the complete variable domain is GAGVSQTPSNKVTEKGKYVELRCDPISGHTALYWYRQSLGQGPEFLIYFQGTGAADDSGLPNDRFFAVRPEGSVSTLKIQRTERGDSAVYLCASSLMGAGELFFGEGSRLTVL.

The CDR3 loop reads CASSPGGSGSSYNEQFF. CDR3 nucleotides: TGTGCCAGCAGCCCTGGGGGTAGCGGGTCCTCCTACAATGAGCAGTTCTTC. The chain has TRBV5-5 and TRBJ2-1; the match to TRBD2 covers 7 bases. The CDR3 loop spans 17 amino acids. V lost 4 bases to trimming and J lost 0 bases; unmatched junction nucleotides: 10. The germline gives CDR1 SGHKS, CDR2 YYEKEE (reference sequence).

The chain combines TRBV2 with TRBJ2-7; D is possibly TRBD1 (5 bases). Trimming left V 0 bases short and J 2 bases short, with 11 bases between. CDR1 and CDR2 from the germline V gene are SNHLY and FYNNEI. This CDR3 contains 15 residues. The CDR3 protein is CASSEAQGPTYEQYF. Written as DNA, the CDR3 is TGTGCCAGCAGTGAAGCGCAGGGTCCCACCTACGAGCAGTACTTC.

The chain employs TRBV9 and TRBJ1-1; D is unresolved. The CDR3 covers 13 residues. The germline gives CDR1 SGDLS, CDR2 YYNGEE. The ends were cut back, 1 base at V and 0 bases at J, with 4 bases in the middle. CDR3 residues: CASSVKLNTEAFF. CDR3 nucleotides: TGTGCCAGCAGCGTAAAGCTGAACACTGAAGCTTTCTTT.

The V and J genes are TRBV27 and TRBJ2-7; 14 nucleotides agree with TRBD2. Germline lookup yields CDR1 MNHEY and CDR2 SMNVEV (reference sequence). CDR3 length: 15 amino acids. With 4 bases clipped from V and 6 bases from J, the junction kept 5 bases outside the gene matches. The CDR3 loop reads CASSSGLAGAGEQYF. DNA of the CDR3: TGTGCCAGCAGTTCGGGACTAGCGGGAGCGGGCGAGCAGTACTTC.

On this clone: The sample carries other DNA sequences with the same CDR3. V and J are TRBV28 and TRBJ1-5; no clear D. Germline V gene data show CDR1 as MDHEN and CDR2 as SYDVKM. The CDR3 sequence is 15 residues long. Deletions cut 1 base from V and 1 base from J, with 8 bases between. The CDR3 nucleotides read TGTGCCAGCAGTTTATTCCGTGGGAGCAATCAGCCCCAGCATTTT. This sequence encodes CASSLFRGSNQPQHF.

This chain uses TRBV27 with TRBJ2-3; perhaps TRBD1 as D (5 bases). This CDR3 contains 16 residues. Trimming removed 2 bases from V and 1 base from J, with 13 bases in between. CDR1 is MNHEY, CDR2 SMNVEV, per germline (reference sequence). The CDR3 DNA reads as TGTGCCAGCAGTTTAATAGGGGCAGGCGGCACAGATACGCAGTATTTT. It translates to CASSLIGAGGTDTQYF.

The chain has TRBV7-2 and TRBJ2-2; TRBD2 matches at 16 bases. Trimming took 5 bases from V and 4 from J; bases not matched to a gene: 7. Germline CDR1 is SGHTA and CDR2 is FQGNSA. The length of the CDR3 is 18 residues. The CDR3 region has the DNA TGTGCCAGCAGCATCGGGACTAGCGGGAGGGCTAGCACCGGGGAGCTGTTTTTT. Translating it yields CASSIGTSGRASTGELFF.

This rearrangement joins TRBV6-6 to TRBJ2-1; 7 positions agree with TRBD1. CDR1 is MNHNY, CDR2 SVGAGI, per germline (reference sequence). Unmatched junction bases numbered 10, after V lost 6 bases and J lost 2 bases. The CDR3 has 16 residues. The CDR3 is CASRGDRTSPYNEQFF. CDR3 DNA: TGTGCCAGCAGGGGGGACAGAACTTCCCCCTACAATGAGCAGTTCTTC.

The genes are TRBV28 and TRBJ1-5; TRBD1 might be the D (5 bases). The CDR3 covers 19 residues. V gave up 1 base and J gave up 6 bases, with 25 bases separating them. CDR1 and CDR2 from the germline V gene are MDHEN and SYDVKM. This CDR3 is CASSLSGDDPQSLGQPQHF. CDR3 DNA: TGTGCCAGCAGTTTATCCGGGGACGATCCCCAAAGCTTAGGTCAGCCCCAGCATTTT.

The gene calls are TRBV13 and TRBJ2-7; TRBD2 agrees at 7 bases. V shed 5 bases and J 2 bases; nucleotides not matched to a gene: 3. The CDR3 length is 13 residues. Looked up from germline, CDR1 is PRHDT and CDR2 is FYEKMQ (reference sequence). The CDR3 DNA sequence: TGTGCCAGCAGCCCTAGCGGAACCTACGAGCAGTACTTC. Its protein product is CASSPSGTYEQYF. Complete variable domain (other parts from reference TRBV13 and TRBJ2-7): AAGVIQSPRHLIKEKRETATLKCYPIPRHDTVYWYQQGPGQDPQFLISFYEKMQSDKGSIPDRFSAQQFSDYHSELNMSSLELGDSALYFCASSPSGTYEQYFGPGTRLTVT.

This clone turned up a few times. The chain has TRBV9 and TRBJ2-7; D is uncertain. Deletions cut 0 bases from V and 6 bases from J, with 7 bases between. This CDR3 region has 12 residues. Germline CDR1 reads SGDLS; CDR2 reads YYNGEE. The CDR3 DNA reads as TGTGCCAGCAGCGTAGATGGTGCCGAGCAGTACTTC. The encoded protein is CASSVDGAEQYF.

The J gene is TRBJ2-7, the V gene TRBV6-6; D is ambiguous. The ends were cut back, 8 bases at V and 0 bases at J, with 11 bases in the middle. Germline V gene sequence: CDR1 MNHNY, CDR2 SVGAGI (reference sequence). This CDR3 has 13 residues. CDR3 sequence: CASLSFGSYEQYF. The DNA of the CDR3 is TGTGCCAGCCTATCATTTGGCTCCTACGAGCAGTACTTC.

The chain employs TRBV29-1 and TRBJ2-1, with 10 bases identical to TRBD2. The CDR3 has 17 residues. Germline trimming cut 1 base from V and 3 bases from J; bases unmatched to any gene: 9. The germline gives CDR1 SQVTM, CDR2 ANQGSEA. CDR3 bases: TGCAGCGTTGAAGGGGCGGAGCGGGAGGGCCTCTACAATGAGCAGTTCTTC. It is translated as CSVEGAEREGLYNEQFF.

This clone came up once. The V gene is TRBV12-5, the J gene TRBJ2-3; 8 bases are a match to TRBD2. V was clipped by 4 bases and J by 4 bases; unmatched bases: 13. The germline V gene has CDR1 LGHNT and CDR2 FRNRAP. There are 17 residues in the CDR3. CDR3 nucleotides: TGTGCTAGTGGTTACTCCCGGCGGGAGGAAATCGCAGATACGCAGTATTTT. This gives the protein CASGYSRREEIADTQYF.